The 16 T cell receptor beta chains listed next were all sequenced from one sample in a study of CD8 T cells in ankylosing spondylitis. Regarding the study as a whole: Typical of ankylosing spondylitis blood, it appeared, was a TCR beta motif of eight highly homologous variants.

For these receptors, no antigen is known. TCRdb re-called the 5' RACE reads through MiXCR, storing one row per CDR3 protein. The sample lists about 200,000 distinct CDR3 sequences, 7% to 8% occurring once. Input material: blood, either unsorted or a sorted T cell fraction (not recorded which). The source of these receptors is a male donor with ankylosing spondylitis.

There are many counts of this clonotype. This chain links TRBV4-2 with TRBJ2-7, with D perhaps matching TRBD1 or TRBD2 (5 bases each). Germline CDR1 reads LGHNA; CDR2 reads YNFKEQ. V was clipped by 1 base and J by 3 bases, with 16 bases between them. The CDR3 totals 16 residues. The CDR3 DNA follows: TGTGCCAGCAGCCAAGTAGGGGAGAGGTTAAACTACGAGCAGTACTTC. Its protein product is CASSQVGERLNYEQYF.

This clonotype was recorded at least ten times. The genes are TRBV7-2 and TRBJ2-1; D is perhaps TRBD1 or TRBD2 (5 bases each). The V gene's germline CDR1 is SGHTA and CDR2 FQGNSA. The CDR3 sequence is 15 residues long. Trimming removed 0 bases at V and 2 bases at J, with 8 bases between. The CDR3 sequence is CASSLARDPYNEQFF. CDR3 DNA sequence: TGTGCCAGCAGCTTAGCCCGGGACCCCTACAATGAGCAGTTCTTC.

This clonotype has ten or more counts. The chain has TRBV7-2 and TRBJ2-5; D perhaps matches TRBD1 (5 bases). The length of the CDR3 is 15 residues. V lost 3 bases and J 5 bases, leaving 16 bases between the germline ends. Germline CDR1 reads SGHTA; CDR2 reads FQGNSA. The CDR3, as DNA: TGTGCCAGCAGCTTCGGACATCCAGTTGGGGAGACCCAGTACTTC. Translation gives CASSFGHPVGETQYF.

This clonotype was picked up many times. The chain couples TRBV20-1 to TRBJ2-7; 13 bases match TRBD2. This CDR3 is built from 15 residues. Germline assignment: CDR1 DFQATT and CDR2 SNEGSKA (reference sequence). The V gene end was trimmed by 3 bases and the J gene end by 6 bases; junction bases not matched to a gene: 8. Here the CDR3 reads CSARNPGLAGFEQYF. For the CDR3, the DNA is TGCAGTGCTAGGAACCCGGGACTAGCGGGATTCGAGCAGTACTTC.

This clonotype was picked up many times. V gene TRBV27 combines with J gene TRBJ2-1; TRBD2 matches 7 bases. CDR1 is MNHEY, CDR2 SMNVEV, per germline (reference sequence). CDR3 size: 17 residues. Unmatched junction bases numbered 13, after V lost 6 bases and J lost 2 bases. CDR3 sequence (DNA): TGTGCCAGCAGCTATGGCCCAAGCGGGGCAACCTACAATGAGCAGTTCTTC. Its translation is CASSYGPSGATYNEQFF.

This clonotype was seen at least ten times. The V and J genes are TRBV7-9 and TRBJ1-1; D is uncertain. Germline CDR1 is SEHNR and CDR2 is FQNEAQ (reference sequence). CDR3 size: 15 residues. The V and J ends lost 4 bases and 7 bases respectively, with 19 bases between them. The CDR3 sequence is CASSSRSQRRLEAFF. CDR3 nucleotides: TGTGCCAGCAGCTCAAGAAGCCAAAGAAGACTTGAAGCTTTCTTT.

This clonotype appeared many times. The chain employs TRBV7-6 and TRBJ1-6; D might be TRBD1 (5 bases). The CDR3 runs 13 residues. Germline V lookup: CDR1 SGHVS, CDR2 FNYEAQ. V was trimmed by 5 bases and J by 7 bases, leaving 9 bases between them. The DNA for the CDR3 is TGTGCCAGCAGCCCTGACAGAAATTCACCCCTCCACTTT. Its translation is CASSPDRNSPLHF.

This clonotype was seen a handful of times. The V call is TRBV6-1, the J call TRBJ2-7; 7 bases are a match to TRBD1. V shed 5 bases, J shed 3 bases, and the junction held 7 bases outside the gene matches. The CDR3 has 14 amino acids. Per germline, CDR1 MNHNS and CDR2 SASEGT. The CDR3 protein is CASSIRTGFYEQYF. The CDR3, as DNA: TGTGCCAGCAGTATAAGGACAGGTTTCTACGAGCAGTACTTC.

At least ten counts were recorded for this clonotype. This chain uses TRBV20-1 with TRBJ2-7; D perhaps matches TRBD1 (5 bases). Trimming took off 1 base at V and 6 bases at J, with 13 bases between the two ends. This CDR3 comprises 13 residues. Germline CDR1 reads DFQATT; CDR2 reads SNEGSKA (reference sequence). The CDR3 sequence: CSARVVGEREQYF. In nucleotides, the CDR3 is TGCAGTGCTAGAGTAGTAGGGGAACGCGAGCAGTACTTC.

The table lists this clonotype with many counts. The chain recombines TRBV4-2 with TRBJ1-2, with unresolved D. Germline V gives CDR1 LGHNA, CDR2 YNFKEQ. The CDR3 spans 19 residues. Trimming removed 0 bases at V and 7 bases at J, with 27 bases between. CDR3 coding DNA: TGTGCCAGCAGCCAAGATCGTCCCCTGGGAGAATCCTTTGTTTTTGGCTACACCTTC. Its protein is CASSQDRPLGESFVFGYTF.

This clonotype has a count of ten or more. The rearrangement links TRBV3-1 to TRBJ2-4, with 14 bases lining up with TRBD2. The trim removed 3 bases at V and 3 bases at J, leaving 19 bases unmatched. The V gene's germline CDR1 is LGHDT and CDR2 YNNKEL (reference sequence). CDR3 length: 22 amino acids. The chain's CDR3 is CASSQLYITGTSGSRGKNIQYF. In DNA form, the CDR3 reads TGTGCCAGCAGCCAGCTATACATTACCGGGACTAGCGGGAGTCGGGGCAAAAACATTCAGTACTTC.

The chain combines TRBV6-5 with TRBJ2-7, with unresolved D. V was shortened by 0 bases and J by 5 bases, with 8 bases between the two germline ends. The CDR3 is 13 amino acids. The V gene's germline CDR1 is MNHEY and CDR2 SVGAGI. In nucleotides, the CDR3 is TGTGCCAGCAGTTACTCGCCCGGAAACGAGCAGTACTTC. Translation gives CASSYSPGNEQYF.

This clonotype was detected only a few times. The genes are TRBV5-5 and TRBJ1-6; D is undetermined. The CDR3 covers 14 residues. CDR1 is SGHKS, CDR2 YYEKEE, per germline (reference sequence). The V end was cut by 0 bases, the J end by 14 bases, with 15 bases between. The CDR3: CASSLEVTFVSLHF. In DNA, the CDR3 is TGTGCCAGCAGCTTGGAAGTGACATTCGTTTCCCTCCACTTT.

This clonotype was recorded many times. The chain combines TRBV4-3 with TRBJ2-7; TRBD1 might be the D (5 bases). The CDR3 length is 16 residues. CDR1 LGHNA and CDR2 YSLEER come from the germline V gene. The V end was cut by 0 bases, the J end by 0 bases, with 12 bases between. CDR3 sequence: CASSQDQGAASYEQYF. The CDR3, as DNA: TGCGCCAGCAGCCAAGATCAAGGGGCAGCCTCCTACGAGCAGTACTTC.

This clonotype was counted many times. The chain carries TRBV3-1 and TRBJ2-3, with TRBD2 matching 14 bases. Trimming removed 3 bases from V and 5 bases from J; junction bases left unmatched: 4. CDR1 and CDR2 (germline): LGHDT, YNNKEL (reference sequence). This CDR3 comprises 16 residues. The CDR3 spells CASSQGLAGVRDTQYF. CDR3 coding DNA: TGTGCCAGCAGCCAGGGACTAGCGGGGGTCAGAGATACGCAGTATTTT.

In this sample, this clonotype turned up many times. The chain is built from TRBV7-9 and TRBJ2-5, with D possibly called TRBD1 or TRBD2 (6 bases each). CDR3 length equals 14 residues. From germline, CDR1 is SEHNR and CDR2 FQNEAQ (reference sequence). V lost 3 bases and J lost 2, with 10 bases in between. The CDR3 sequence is CASSFGGGQETQYF. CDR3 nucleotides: TGTGCCAGCAGCTTTGGAGGGGGGCAAGAGACCCAGTACTTC. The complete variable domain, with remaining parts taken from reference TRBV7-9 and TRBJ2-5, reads DTGVSQNPRHKITKRGQNVTFRCDPISEHNRLYWYRQTLGQGPEFLTYFQNEAQLEKSRLLSDRFSAERPKGSFSTLEIQRTEQGDSAMYLCASSFGGGQETQYFGPGTRLLVL.